A selection of T cell receptor beta chains follows, all from one sample in a study of cytomegalovirus exposure and HLA in healthy donors. Here immunoSEQ multiplex PCR was the method, and the copy in TCRdb shows in-frame clones only, minus some. The table includes about 82,000 clones, about 9.4% detected once. Input material: PBMCs. These receptors originate from a man aged 60-69 years in good health and CMV-seropositive. Each CDR3 is given with its conserved first and last residue. The D gene is left open where the match is weak. The size field is filled for only some rows; it gives once, few, many or a size class.

v_gene,d_gene,j_gene,abundance,CDR3nt,CDR3aa
TRBV5-1,.,TRBJ2-7,few,TGCGCCAGCAGCTTGGAGGGGCAGCCCTACGAGCAGTACTTC,CASSLEGQPYEQYF
TRBV2,TRBD1,TRBJ2-2,.,TGTGCCAGCAGCGTCAAAGGGACAGGGGGCGTTAAGGCCGGGGAGCTGTTTTTT,CASSVKGTGGVKAGELFF
TRBV7-8,TRBD2,TRBJ2-5,.,TGTGCCAGCAACACCAGGCCCTGGGGGGGATTCCAAGAGACCCAGTACTTC,CASNTRPWGGFQETQYF
TRBV10-3,TRBD2,TRBJ2-1,medium-sized,TGTGCCACCTCAGCACTAGCGGGAGGTGGGTCCTACAATGAGCAGTTCTTC,CATSALAGGGSYNEQFF
TRBV27,TRBD1,TRBJ1-2,.,TGTGCCAGCAGTTCCGGACAGGGTATCTATGGCTACACCTTC,CASSSGQGIYGYTF
TRBV6-1,.,TRBJ1-4,few,TGTGCCAGCAGCCTCGGGGGGCGCGGTGAAAAACTGTTTTTT,CASSLGGRGEKLFF
TRBV19,.,TRBJ1-1,.,TGTGCCAGTAGTAGCTCTAGTAGAACTGAAGCTTTCTTT,CASSSSSRTEAFF
TRBV5-1,TRBD1,TRBJ2-4,.,TGCGCCAGCAGCTTGGCCGAGAAGGGGGCAGACATTCAGTACTTC,CASSLAEKGADIQYF
TRBV7-8,TRBD1,TRBJ1-1,.,TGTGCCAGCAGCTCCGACAGGGGGCATAAAACTGAAGCTTTCTTT,CASSSDRGHKTEAFF
TRBV7-9,TRBD2,TRBJ2-1,few,TGTGCCAGCCTCCTAAGCGGGGGGAATGAGAATGAGCAGTTCTTC,CASLLSGGNENEQFF
TRBV11-3,TRBD2,TRBJ2-2,.,TGTGCCAGCAGCTTAGCCCCCGGGCTAGCGGATAACACCGGGGAGCTGTTTTTT,CASSLAPGLADNTGELFF
TRBV27,.,TRBJ1-4,.,TGTGCCAGCAGTCCCCTCGTCACTAATGAAAAACTGTTTTTT,CASSPLVTNEKLFF
TRBV27,TRBD1,TRBJ1-4,few,TGTGCCAGCAGCCCCGGGACAGCCCTTAATGAAAAACTGTTTTTT,CASSPGTALNEKLFF
TRBV28,.,TRBJ1-2,.,TGTGCCAGCGGCGGCAACTATGGCTACACCTTC,CASGGNYGYTF
TRBV28,.,TRBJ2-5,few,TGTGCCAGCAGTTTAGGGGGAGGAGAGACCCAGTACTTC,CASSLGGGETQYF
TRBV7-3,TRBD2,TRBJ2-3,few,TGTGCCAGCAGCTATGGGACTAGCGTCGCAGATACGCAGTATTTT,CASSYGTSVADTQYF
TRBV6-6,.,TRBJ2-1,few,TGTGCCAGCAGTTACCACTACCAATACAATGAGCAGTTCTTC,CASSYHYQYNEQFF
TRBV10-3,TRBD1,TRBJ1-1,few,TGTGCCATCAGTCCGGGACAGGGTGCTGAAGCTTTCTTT,CAISPGQGAEAFF
TRBV6-6,TRBD1,TRBJ1-5,.,TGTGCCAGCAGCGGGGGACAGGGTAATCAGCCCCAGCATTTT,CASSGGQGNQPQHF
TRBV28,.,TRBJ1-3,few,TGTGCCAGCAGAATACAGGGTATAGGAAACACCATATATTTT,CASRIQGIGNTIYF
TRBV7-8,.,TRBJ1-2,.,TGTGCCAGCAGCTTAGCGGTAAGCTCCCGGAGAGGCTACACCTTC,CASSLAVSSRRGYTF
TRBV6-6,.,TRBJ1-1,few,TGTGCCAGCAGTTACAGTAGGGCAGGGTTGAACACTGAAGCTTTCTTT,CASSYSRAGLNTEAFF
TRBV15,.,TRBJ1-4,.,TGTGCCACCAGCAGAGATTATCAGATGAATGAAAAACTGTTTTTT,CATSRDYQMNEKLFF
TRBV2,TRBD1,TRBJ1-5,.,TGTGCCAGCAGTGAAGCTGGCAGGGGGTACGGTCAGCCCCAGCATTTT,CASSEAGRGYGQPQHF
TRBV28,TRBD2,TRBJ2-7,few,TGTGCCAGCAGTACCCGGACTAGCGGGAGCCCCTACGAGCAGTACTTC,CASSTRTSGSPYEQYF
TRBV9,TRBD1,TRBJ2-5,few,TGTGCCAGCAGCTTCCGGACAGGTCAAGAGACCCAGTACTTC,CASSFRTGQETQYF
TRBV9,.,TRBJ1-3,few,TGTGCCAGCAGCGACGCGGGGGGAGAAGGAAACACCATATATTTT,CASSDAGGEGNTIYF
TRBV10-3,.,TRBJ1-5,.,TGTGCCATCAACCGGGACAACAATCAGCCCCAGCATTTT,CAINRDNNQPQHF
TRBV7-2,.,TRBJ2-3,.,TGTGCCAGCAGCCCGGACAGTACCACAGATACGCAGTATTTT,CASSPDSTTDTQYF
TRBV19,TRBD2,TRBJ2-7,few,TGTGCCAGTAGTATGCCGCTAGCGGGAACCTACGAGCAGTACTTC,CASSMPLAGTYEQYF
TRBV27,.,TRBJ2-1,few,TGTGCCAGCAGCCCAGCGGTTAGAAGGAATGAGCAGTTCTTC,CASSPAVRRNEQFF
TRBV5-1,.,TRBJ2-1,few,TGCGCCAGCAGCTTGGACAGCTCCTACAATGAGCAGTTCTTC,CASSLDSSYNEQFF
TRBV11-3,.,TRBJ2-2,.,TGTGCCAGCAGCCGCGACAGGAACACCGGGGAGCTGTTTTTT,CASSRDRNTGELFF
TRBV7-6,.,TRBJ1-5,few,TGTGCCAGCAGCTTAACAGGCCGGAATAATCAGCCCCAGCATTTT,CASSLTGRNNQPQHF
TRBV25-1,TRBD2,TRBJ2-7,.,TGTGCCAGCAGTCTTCCGGGAGGGGTCGAGCAGTACTTC,CASSLPGGVEQYF
TRBV29-1,TRBD2,TRBJ2-2,few,TGCAGCGTTGCCCGGGGGGGGGCCGGGGAGCTGTTTTTT,CSVARGGAGELFF
TRBV7-2,TRBD2,TRBJ2-2,.,TGTGCCAGCAGCTTAACGGGAGCTAGCGGGGTCGCCGGGGAGCTGTTTTTT,CASSLTGASGVAGELFF
TRBV29-1,.,TRBJ2-1,few,TGCAGCGCTTCTCAGGCCCCCAATGAGCAGTTCTTC,CSASQAPNEQFF
TRBV7-6,.,TRBJ1-4,few,TGTGCCAGCAGCCCCGGGGGGTGGCAACCTACTAATGAAAAACTGTTTTTT,CASSPGGWQPTNEKLFF
TRBV19,.,TRBJ2-1,.,TGTGCCACCGCGGGTTTCTCCTACAATGAGCAGTTCTTC,CATAGFSYNEQFF
TRBV6-5,TRBD1,TRBJ2-5,.,TGTGCCAGCAGTTTCGACGACAGGGGGCTAGAGACCCAGTACTTC,CASSFDDRGLETQYF
TRBV15,TRBD1,TRBJ2-7,.,TGTGCCACCAGCAGAGGATTCCAGGGACAGGGGACCCCCTACGAGCAGTACTTC,CATSRGFQGQGTPYEQYF
TRBV29-1,.,TRBJ1-6,few,TGCAGCGTTGGGGAGGGCCCCAATTCACCCCTCCACTTT,CSVGEGPNSPLHF
TRBV6-1,.,TRBJ1-5,few,TGTGCCAGCAGTGAAAGGCCAGGCTATAGCAATCAGCCCCAGCATTTT,CASSERPGYSNQPQHF
TRBV30,.,TRBJ1-3,.,TGTGCCTGGAATAGACAAGGAAACACCATATATTTT,CAWNRQGNTIYF
TRBV6-1,.,TRBJ1-1,.,TGTGCCAGCAGTGAAGTCGGGGACACTGAAGCTTTCTTT,CASSEVGDTEAFF
TRBV30,.,TRBJ1-2,.,TGTGCCTGGAGGACGTCAGGGGCGGAGGGCTACACCTTC,CAWRTSGAEGYTF
TRBV30,TRBD1,TRBJ1-1,.,TGTGCCTGGACCGGACAGGGAGGGACTGAAGCTTTCTTT,CAWTGQGGTEAFF
TRBV30,TRBD2,TRBJ2-2,few,TGTGCCTGGAGTACTAGCGGGAGTAACGGGGAGCTGTTTTTT,CAWSTSGSNGELFF
TRBV4-1,TRBD1,TRBJ1-5,.,TGCGCCAGCAGCCTAACAGGGGGCACTCAGCCCCAGCATTTT,CASSLTGGTQPQHF
TRBV28,TRBD1,TRBJ2-1,.,TGTGCCAGCAGCCCCCCGGGGACAGGGGAGGATGAGCAGTTCTTC,CASSPPGTGEDEQFF
TRBV18,TRBD2,TRBJ2-7,few,TGTGCCAGCTCACTCGCGGGAGCCTACGAGCAGTACTTC,CASSLAGAYEQYF
TRBV30,TRBD1,TRBJ2-2,.,TGTGCCTGGAGTCCAAGACAGGGGGCCGGGGAGCTGTTTTTT,CAWSPRQGAGELFF
TRBV2,TRBD1,TRBJ1-3,.,TGTGCCAGCAGTGAAGAGTCAGGGGGAGACACCATATATTTT,CASSEESGGDTIYF
TRBV7-6,.,TRBJ1-6,few,TGTGCCAGCAGCTTTGGGCAGGGCAATTCACCCCTCCACTTT,CASSFGQGNSPLHF